The 22 T cell receptor beta chains given below trace back to one sample, sequenced in a study of T cell responses to AZD1222 COVID-19 vaccine. Generated by immunoSEQ multiplex PCR, the TCRdb table keeps only in-frame clones and is missing some. The data show around 130,000 clones, with 80% to 90% seen just once and roughly 9.1% held by the top ten. This specimen consisted of peripheral blood, obtained on day 0 of AZD1222 vaccination. Source of these receptors: an adult in good health.

This clone was seen just once. The genes are TRBV4-2 and TRBJ2-5; 7 bases are a match to TRBD2. This CDR3 is built from 16 residues. CDR1 is LGHNA, CDR2 YNFKEQ, per germline. V lost 5 bases and J lost 0; bases outside the gene matches: 9. The CDR3 protein is CASSKPGLKYQETQYF. The CDR3 bases are TGTGCCAGCAGCAAACCGGGACTAAAGTACCAAGAGACCCAGTACTTC.

V is TRBV9 and J is TRBJ2-5, with 9 bases that match TRBD2. This CDR3 contains 17 residues. V was pared by 0 bases and J by 3 bases, with 9 bases of the junction left unmatched. CDR1 SGDLS and CDR2 YYNGEE come from the germline V gene. The CDR3 DNA reads as TGTGCCAGCAGCGTAGGACCCCCCCGCGGGGGGGAAGAGACCCAGTACTTC. Encoded protein: CASSVGPPRGGEETQYF.

This chain uses TRBV5-1 with TRBJ1-3; D gene unclear. V was trimmed by 2 bases and J by 0 bases, leaving 15 bases between them. CDR1 and CDR2 (germline): SGHRS, YFSETQ. The CDR3 sequence is 17 residues long. Here the CDR3 reads CASSFDGPAASGNTIYF. The CDR3 DNA is TGCGCCAGCAGCTTTGACGGCCCGGCGGCCTCTGGAAACACCATATATTTT.

The V call is TRBV2, the J call TRBJ2-7; maybe TRBD1 (6 bases). The V end lost 1 base, the J end lost 3 bases, and 10 bases lay between the germline ends. This CDR3 is 14 amino acids long. Germline assignment: CDR1 SNHLY and CDR2 FYNNEI. The CDR3 DNA reads TGTGCCAGCAGTGAAGGGACAGCCATCTACGAGCAGTACTTC. This sequence encodes CASSEGTAIYEQYF.

The chain is built from TRBV29-1 and TRBJ2-2, with D tentatively TRBD1 (6 bases). The length of the CDR3 is 13 residues. V lost 8 bases to trimming and J lost 6 bases, with 16 bases between them. Germline V gives CDR1 SQVTM, CDR2 ANQGSEA. This chain's CDR3 is CSITGLLAGELFF. CDR3 sequence (DNA): TGCAGCATTACAGGGCTCCTAGCCGGGGAGCTGTTTTTT.

CDR3 bases: TGTGCCACCAGCTCCGGGGCTAGAGGGACCCAGTACTTC. This translates into CATSSGARGTQYF. The V call is TRBV24-1, the J call TRBJ2-5; D may match TRBD1 or TRBD2 (5 bases each). In germline, CDR1 is KGHDR, CDR2 SFDVKD. V dropped 7 bases and J dropped 7 bases, with 15 bases sitting between them. The CDR3 runs to 13 residues.

The V and J genes are TRBV18 and TRBJ1-4; no firm D call. This CDR3 has 14 residues. Trimming pared 8 bases from V and 0 bases from J, leaving 10 bases between. Germline CDR1 reads KGHSH; CDR2 reads LQKENI. The CDR3 DNA sequence: TGTGCCAGCAGGGAGGACGCAACTAATGAAAAACTGTTTTTT. This translates into CASREDATNEKLFF. Together with reference TRBV18 and TRBJ1-4, the CDR3 gives the full variable domain: NAGVMQNPRHLVRRRGQEARLRCSPMKGHSHVYWYRQLPEEGLKFMVYLQKENIIDESGMPKERFSAEFPKEGPSILRIQQVVRGDSAAYFCASREDATNEKLFFGSGTQLSVL.

The chain links TRBV11-3 to TRBJ2-1; 11 nucleotides match TRBD2. Per germline, CDR1 SGHNT and CDR2 YENEEA. This CDR3 comprises 16 residues. The V gene end was trimmed by 4 bases and the J gene end by 4 bases; junction bases not matched to a gene: 6. CDR3: CASSSVTSGEYNEQFF. The CDR3 DNA is TGTGCCAGCAGCTCGGTGACTAGCGGGGAGTACAATGAGCAGTTCTTC.

This chain uses TRBV10-3 with TRBJ2-1; D tentatively fits TRBD1 or TRBD2 (5 bases each). The germline V gene encodes CDR1 ENHRY and CDR2 SYGVKD. The CDR3 loop spans 15 amino acids. V was trimmed by 4 bases and J by 5 bases, leaving 15 bases between them. The CDR3: CAISGGPWKDNEQFF. The CDR3 DNA sequence: TGTGCCATCAGTGGGGGACCATGGAAGGACAATGAGCAGTTCTTC.

The CDR3 sequence is CSASSQGYGYTF. The CDR3 DNA reads TGCAGTGCTAGTAGCCAGGGGTACGGCTACACCTTC. The chain joins TRBV20-1 to TRBJ1-2; TRBD1 might be the D (6 bases). The CDR3 runs to 12 residues. V lost 3 bases to trimming and J lost 8 bases, with 13 bases between them. CDR1 and CDR2 (germline): DFQATT, SNEGSKA (reference sequence).

The chain combines TRBV4-2 with TRBJ2-5; 12 bases fit TRBD2. The CDR3 sequence is 16 residues long. The trim removed 4 bases at V and 2 bases at J, leaving 5 bases unmatched. CDR1 is LGHNA and CDR2 is YNFKEQ in the germline V gene. CDR3 DNA sequence: TGTGCCAGCAGCCTGGTGACTAGCGGGGGACAAGAGACCCAGTACTTC. This translates into CASSLVTSGGQETQYF.

V is TRBV6-5 and J is TRBJ2-3; weak D call: TRBD2 (5 bases). The CDR3 contains 15 residues. Germline loops: CDR1 MNHEY, CDR2 SVGAGI. V was trimmed by 2 bases and J by 5 bases, leaving 14 bases between them. The CDR3 region is CASSYPSLVLDTQYF. In DNA form, the CDR3 reads TGTGCCAGCAGTTACCCTAGCCTCGTCTTAGATACGCAGTATTTT.

V is TRBV5-8 and J is TRBJ1-4; unclear D gene. The V gene's germline CDR1 is SGHTS and CDR2 YDEGEE. The CDR3 has 12 amino acids. Trimming shortened V by 2 bases and J by 8 bases, and 7 bases separated the two germline ends. The CDR3 bases are TGTGCCAGCAGCTTCTCCGGGGAAAAACTGTTTTTT. Translation gives CASSFSGEKLFF.

V is TRBV29-1 and J is TRBJ1-1; D ambiguous. V was clipped by 5 bases and J by 8 bases, with 18 bases between them. Looked up from germline, CDR1 is SQVTM and CDR2 is ANQGSEA. The CDR3 runs 13 residues. CDR3 in amino acids: CSVLEVAPSEAFF. In nucleotides, the CDR3 is TGCAGCGTTCTTGAAGTAGCCCCATCCGAAGCTTTCTTT.

This sequence joins TRBV5-8 and TRBJ1-5; D is possibly TRBD1 (5 bases). The CDR3 runs to 15 residues. The germline V gene has CDR1 SGHTS and CDR2 YDEGEE. The V gene lost 2 bases and the J gene lost 0 bases, with 9 bases spanning the gap. In nucleotides, the CDR3 is TGTGCCAGCAGCTTTCAGGGAAGTAGCAATCAGCCCCAGCATTTT. Encoded protein: CASSFQGSSNQPQHF.

The chain employs TRBV5-8 and TRBJ2-2, with D possibly being TRBD2 (5 bases). The CDR3 has 15 residues. Germline loops: CDR1 SGHTS, CDR2 YDEGEE. The V end lost 3 bases, the J end lost 9 bases, and 18 bases lay between the germline ends. DNA for the CDR3: TGTGCCAGCAGCTCGGAGGTCTCTCCCGGGCGGGAGCTGTTTTTT. Translating it yields CASSSEVSPGRELFF.

This rearrangement joins TRBV19 to TRBJ1-5; D gene unclear. Looked up from germline, CDR1 is LNHDA and CDR2 is SQIVND (reference sequence). V lost 5 bases and J lost 7, with 12 bases in between. The CDR3 extends over 13 amino acids. The CDR3 bases are TGTGCCAGTAGTGTTTCAGAGATCCAGCCCCAGCATTTT. It is translated as CASSVSEIQPQHF.

CDR3 sequence reads: CASSEAGIGQPQHF. The CDR3 DNA is TGTGCCAGCAGTGAAGCCGGGATAGGCCAGCCCCAGCATTTT. The chain employs TRBV2 and TRBJ1-5; D remains ambiguous. V lost 0 bases and J 7 bases, leaving 10 bases between the germline ends. CDR1 and CDR2 from the germline V gene are SNHLY and FYNNEI. The CDR3 is made up of 14 amino acids.

The chain is built from TRBV27 and TRBJ1-1; D is possibly TRBD1 (5 bases). The germline gives CDR1 MNHEY, CDR2 SMNVEV (reference sequence). Trimming removed 3 bases at V and 2 bases at J, with 13 bases between. The CDR3 length is 15 residues. This CDR3 is CASSLRSGANTEAFF. The CDR3 nucleotides are TGTGCCAGCAGTTTGAGATCTGGGGCTAACACTGAAGCTTTCTTT.

V usage is TRBV5-1 and J usage is TRBJ1-4, with D unresolved. V was cut by 3 bases and J by 6 bases, with 12 bases left in between. The V gene's germline CDR1 is SGHRS and CDR2 YFSETQ. The CDR3 spans 14 residues. The CDR3 spells CASSSDLADEKLFF. Written as DNA, the CDR3 is TGCGCCAGCAGCTCCGATCTAGCGGATGAAAAACTGTTTTTT.

The genes are TRBV18 and TRBJ2-1; D possibly matches TRBD1 or TRBD2 (5 bases each). The V gene lost 4 bases and the J gene lost 6 bases, with 7 bases spanning the gap. The length of the CDR3 is 12 residues. Germline V gene sequence: CDR1 KGHSH, CDR2 LQKENI. The CDR3 protein is CASSQGTNEQFF. CDR3 nucleotide sequence: TGTGCCAGCTCACAAGGGACCAATGAGCAGTTCTTC.

This clone showed up just a few times. The CDR3, as DNA: TGTGCCAGCAGTCACAACGCCGGGAAAGGGAACACTGAAGCTTTCTTT. This codes for CASSHNAGKGNTEAFF. V and J are TRBV25-1 and TRBJ1-1; D gene uncertain. This CDR3 comprises 16 residues. Germline assignment: CDR1 MGHDK and CDR2 SYGVNS. Deletions cut 5 bases from V and 1 base from J, with 17 bases between.